This T cell receptor (beta chain) stems from a study of beta chain features in type 1 diabetes. CD4+ naive, central memory, regulatory and stem cell-like memory cells were sorted via CD45RO/CCR7/CD25/CD127/CD95/CD27. All of the isolated RNA was reverse transcribed, so expressed TCRB transcripts were sequenced. This table comes from immunoSEQ multiplex PCR, and its TCRdb copy is limited to in-frame clones, with some not included. Seen here are over 200,000 clones, approximately 11% observed once, and the top ten hold around 0.015%. This CDR3 contains 18 residues. Losses at the gene ends were 4 bases for V and 0 bases for J; bases not matched to a gene: 13. CDR1 and CDR2 (germline): SGHRS, YFSETQ. This clone appeared a few times. Its antigen is unknown. Overall study results and limits: All four CD4+ subsets from Type 1 diabetes patients carried moderately but significantly shorter TCRB CDR3s. HLA effects on TCRB rearrangement stayed unresolved here.

Sequencing was performed on naive CD4+ T cells from blood. The chain is built from TRBV5-1 and TRBJ2-3, with TRBD1 matching 8 bases. This receptor was identified in a man aged 30 to 45 with type 1 diabetes. DNA for the CDR3: TGCGCCAGCAGCCCCCGGCAGGTTCAGGGGGCGAGCACAGATACGCAGTATTTT. Translation: CASSPRQVQGASTDTQYF.